This T cell receptor (beta chain) was sequenced during a study of T cells after yellow fever vaccination. CDR3 length: 13 residues. Between the trimmed V and J ends, which lost 4 bases and 2 bases, there was a span of 9 bases. The germline V gene encodes CDR1 SGHKS and CDR2 YYEKEE (reference sequence). TCR cDNA, made by 5'RACE template switching, carried an added universal primer site and UMIs. TCRdb itself ran the 5' RACE reads through MiXCR, one entry per CDR3 protein. The data hold a few hundred thousand distinct CDR3 sequences, with more than 9% observed a single time. This clonotype was seen repeatedly, ten times or more.

The receptor's source is a man between 18 and 29 years old who received the YFV17D yellow fever vaccine. V and J are TRBV5-5 and TRBJ1-1, with a tentative D call TRBD1 (5 bases). The sequences come from PBMCs, collected on the day of the first yellow fever vaccination. The CDR3 nucleotides read TGTGCCAGCAGCACGGGACCCAACACTGAAGCTTTCTTT. This sequence encodes CASSTGPNTEAFF.